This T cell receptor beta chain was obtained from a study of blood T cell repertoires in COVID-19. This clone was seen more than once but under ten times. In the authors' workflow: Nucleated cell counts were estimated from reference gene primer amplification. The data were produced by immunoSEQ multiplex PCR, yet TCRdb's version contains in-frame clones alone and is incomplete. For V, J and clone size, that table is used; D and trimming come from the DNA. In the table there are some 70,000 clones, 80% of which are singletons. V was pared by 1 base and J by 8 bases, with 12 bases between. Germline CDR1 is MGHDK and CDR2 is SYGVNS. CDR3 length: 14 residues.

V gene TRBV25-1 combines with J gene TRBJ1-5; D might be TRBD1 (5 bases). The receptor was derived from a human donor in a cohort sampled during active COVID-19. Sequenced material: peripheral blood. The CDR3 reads CASSESGAIKPQHF. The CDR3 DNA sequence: TGTGCCAGCAGTGAATCTGGGGCAATAAAGCCCCAGCATTTT.